This TCR beta chain came from a study of cytomegalovirus exposure and HLA in healthy donors. A multiplex PCR was run with 60 Vbeta primers and 13 Jbeta primers. Produced via immunoSEQ multiplex PCR; TCRdb's table is partial and in-frame only. The sample shows over 150,000 clones, approximately 85% of them seen only once. V lost 6 bases and J 5 bases, leaving 19 bases between the germline ends. Germline V CDR1 and CDR2: MNHEY, SVGAGI. This CDR3 has 15 residues. The sequenced sample was PBMCs. The TCR comes from a girl aged 5 to 17 in good health and CMV-seropositive. This chain joins TRBV6-5 and TRBJ2-5, with D possibly TRBD2 on 6 matching bases. DNA of the CDR3: TGTGCCAGCAGCCGCCGCGTGGGGGGTTGGGAGACCCAGTACTTC. Its protein product is CASSRRVGGWETQYF.